A selection of T cell receptor beta chains follows, all from one sample in a study of cytomegalovirus exposure and HLA in healthy donors. Some clones are missing from TCRdb's copy, which holds only in-frame ones; the method was immunoSEQ multiplex PCR. The data contain approximately 240,000 clones, roughly 80% of them singletons. The sample consisted of PBMCs. Receptor source: a woman in her thirties or forties in good health and CMV-seropositive. Each CDR3 is given with its conserved first and last residue. Fields, in order: D gene, J gene, CDR3 length, clone size, V gene, CDR3 protein, CDR3 DNA. A D gene is named only where the DNA matches it firmly. Size tells how often a clone was seen (once, few, many) or the class of an expanded clone, and some rows leave it out.

.,TRBJ2-7,11,few,TRBV6-6,CADILGGEQYF,TGTGCCGATATTCTAGGCGGCGAGCAGTACTTC
TRBD1,TRBJ1-1,14,.,TRBV18,CASSPETGDTEAFF,TGTGCCAGCTCACCAGAGACAGGGGACACTGAAGCTTTCTTT
.,TRBJ2-3,15,.,TRBV4-3,CASSQDRIVEDTQYF,TGCGCCAGCAGCCAAGATCGAATAGTCGAGGATACGCAGTATTTT
.,TRBJ2-2,13,.,TRBV30,CAWSASGLGELFF,TGTGCCTGGAGTGCTTCAGGGCTCGGGGAGCTGTTTTTT
TRBD2,TRBJ2-7,16,.,TRBV9,CASSVGPGGSIYEQYF,TGTGCCAGCAGCGTAGGTCCCGGCGGGAGTATCTACGAGCAGTACTTC
TRBD2,TRBJ2-5,14,.,TRBV27,CASSLGTSGFEQYF,TGTGCCAGCAGTTTAGGGACTAGCGGGTTTGAGCAGTACTTC
TRBD2,TRBJ2-5,14,.,TRBV2,CASSGTSGLGAQYF,TGTGCCAGCAGTGGGACTAGCGGGTTGGGGGCCCAGTACTTC
.,TRBJ2-3,14,few,TRBV19,CASSTLELTDTQYF,TGTGCCAGTAGTACATTAGAGCTCACAGATACGCAGTATTTT
TRBD1,TRBJ1-2,14,.,TRBV6-6,CASTWDRAASGYTF,TGTGCCAGCACCTGGGACAGGGCGGCGAGTGGCTACACCTTC
TRBD1,TRBJ1-1,14,.,TRBV5-1,CASSLAGGVAEAFF,TGCGCCAGCAGCTTGGCAGGGGGCGTGGCTGAAGCTTTCTTT